Presented here are 28 T cell receptor beta chains from one specimen sequenced in a study of T cells in Graves' hyperthyroidism and ophthalmopathy. The source material, RNA transcripts, was used to amplify TCR beta CDR3 regions. First-round RT-PCR with HTBI primers amplified the TCR CDR3 region. TCRdb re-called the multiplex PCR reads with MiXCR, one entry per CDR3 protein. The sample has 450,000 to 600,000 distinct CDR3 sequences, 20% seen once. The specimen was blood. The receptors derive from a middle-aged man with Graves' ophthalmopathy.

The sample holds a few counts of this clonotype. The DNA for the CDR3 is TGTGCCAGCAGTTCAGAGTCGACGTTGTGGCGGGAGGGCACCTACGAGCAGTACTTC. Protein sequence: CASSSESTLWREGTYEQYF. This chain uses TRBV27 with TRBJ2-7; 9 bases align to TRBD2. In germline, CDR1 is MNHEY, CDR2 SMNVEV (reference sequence). The CDR3 contains 19 residues. J gave up 2 bases and V 4 bases, and 18 bases lay outside the gene matches.

The table lists this clonotype with many counts. The chain recombines TRBV5-1 with TRBJ1-1, with D hard to call. The CDR3 sequence is 16 residues long. Germline CDR1 SGHRS, CDR2 YFSETQ. The V end was cut by 4 bases, the J end by 3 bases, with 19 bases between. CDR3 region: CASSALLRGPDTEAFF. Written as DNA, the CDR3 is TGCGCCAGCAGCGCCCTCCTGCGAGGGCCGGACACTGAAGCTTTCTTT.

Ten or more counts support this clonotype. J is TRBJ2-5 and V is TRBV2; either TRBD1 or TRBD2 may fit D (7 bases each). CDR3 length: 21 amino acids. V lost 2 bases and J lost 5, with 33 bases in between. CDR1 and CDR2 (germline): SNHLY, FYNNEI. CDR3 residues: CASSESDGDPNGEGAGETQYF. CDR3 coding DNA: TGTGCCAGCAGTGAAAGCGATGGCGACCCCAACGGGGAGGGGGCGGGGGAGACCCAGTACTTC.

This clonotype was seen repeatedly, ten times or more. The chain couples TRBV18 to TRBJ1-1; D is uncertain. The CDR3 runs 17 residues. Germline V lookup: CDR1 KGHSH, CDR2 LQKENI. V was cut by 2 bases and J by 5 bases, with 21 bases left in between. CDR3 amino acids: CASSPFLNPRPETEAFF. The DNA for the CDR3 is TGTGCCAGCTCACCATTCCTGAACCCTCGACCAGAAACTGAAGCTTTCTTT.

V usage is TRBV20-1 and J usage is TRBJ2-7; D is unclear. CDR1 DFQATT and CDR2 SNEGSKA come from the germline V gene (reference sequence). This CDR3 spans 13 amino acids. Trimming cost V 4 bases and J 0 bases, with 10 bases left between them. CDR3 DNA: TGCAGTGCTATCCCACTTTTCTCCTACGAGCAGTACTTC. Translated: CSAIPLFSYEQYF.

The CDR3 protein is CASSSSHYTDTQYF. The CDR3 DNA is TGTGCCAGCAGTTCGTCACATTACACAGATACGCAGTATTTT. The chain couples TRBV6-5 to TRBJ2-3; D not certain. Between the trimmed V and J ends, which lost 4 bases and 2 bases, there was a span of 10 bases. This CDR3 is built from 14 residues. From germline, CDR1 is MNHEY and CDR2 SVGAGI.

The J gene is TRBJ1-5, the V gene TRBV20-1; maybe TRBD1 (5 bases). Germline CDR1 is DFQATT and CDR2 is SNEGSKA (reference sequence). The CDR3 is 14 residues long. Trimming removed 7 bases from V and 5 bases from J, with 18 bases in between. The CDR3 reads CSVSFGTAYQPQHF. CDR3 in DNA: TGCAGTGTCTCGTTTGGGACCGCATATCAGCCCCAGCATTTT.

This clonotype has a handful of counts. The CDR3 here is CASSEHGGSPLHF. The CDR3 DNA sequence: TGTGCCAGCAGCGAGCATGGTGGTTCACCCCTCCACTTT. The chain recombines TRBV9 with TRBJ1-6; D unclear. V dropped 3 bases and J dropped 9 bases, with 10 bases sitting between them. Germline CDR1 reads SGDLS; CDR2 reads YYNGEE. This CDR3 is built from 13 residues.

The V call is TRBV30, the J call TRBJ1-1; D call uncertain. From germline, CDR1 is GTSNPN and CDR2 SVGIG (reference sequence). This CDR3 region has 11 residues. The germline V and J ends were trimmed by 4 bases and 3 bases, with 6 bases remaining between them. The CDR3 protein is CAWTLYTEAFF. CDR3 in DNA: TGTGCCTGGACTCTATACACTGAAGCTTTCTTT.

In this sample, this clonotype turned up many times. The CDR3 reads CAWRDRGFGEKLFF. In nucleotides, the CDR3 is TGTGCCTGGAGGGACAGGGGGTTTGGAGAAAAACTGTTTTTT. The V and J genes are TRBV30 and TRBJ1-4; 10 bases line up with TRBD1. The CDR3 sequence is 14 residues long. J lost 8 bases, V lost 3 bases, and 6 bases had no gene match. Germline CDR1 reads GTSNPN; CDR2 reads SVGIG (reference sequence).

The DNA for the CDR3 is TGTGCCAGCAGCCCAGGGGGCTGGGCCAAAAACATTCAGTACTTC. This encodes CASSPGGWAKNIQYF. The gene calls are TRBV13 and TRBJ2-4; 8 bases are a match to TRBD1. The V gene's germline CDR1 is PRHDT and CDR2 FYEKMQ (reference sequence). V shed 5 bases, J shed 1 base, and the junction held 4 bases outside the gene matches. CDR3 length equals 15 residues.

This clonotype was observed a handful of times. The chain links TRBV6-1 to TRBJ2-2; D is perhaps TRBD1 (5 bases). Between the trimmed V and J ends, which lost 5 bases and 0 bases, there was a span of 10 bases. The CDR3 runs to 15 residues. Germline V gene sequence: CDR1 MNHNS, CDR2 SASEGT. CDR3 amino acids: CASSPLTANTGELFF. The CDR3 DNA reads as TGTGCCAGCAGTCCCTTGACAGCGAACACCGGGGAGCTGTTTTTT.

The chain couples TRBV30 to TRBJ2-3; TRBD1 aligns across 7 bases. Trimming took 3 bases from V and 3 from J; bases not matched to a gene: 6. The CDR3 consists of 14 residues. Germline V gives CDR1 GTSNPN, CDR2 SVGIG (reference sequence). DNA for the CDR3: TGTGCCTGGAGGGACGAGGGGGCAACAGATACGCAGTATTTT. This codes for CAWRDEGATDTQYF.

This CDR3 reads CASSPEPNQPQHF. CDR3 nucleotide sequence: TGTGCCAGCTCACCAGAACCAAATCAGCCCCAGCATTTT. The chain joins TRBV18 to TRBJ1-5; D not resolved. CDR3 length equals 13 residues. CDR1 and CDR2 from the germline V gene are KGHSH and LQKENI. Trimming took 2 bases from V and 4 from J, leaving 6 bases between them.

This clonotype was detected only a few times. The chain couples TRBV3-1 to TRBJ2-5; D is ambiguous. V lost 0 bases and J 1 base, leaving 9 bases between the germline ends. CDR3 length equals 15 residues. Germline V gives CDR1 LGHDT, CDR2 YNNKEL (reference sequence). CDR3 sequence reads: CASSQEGRSQETQYF. The CDR3 nucleotides are TGTGCCAGCAGCCAAGAGGGAAGGTCCCAAGAGACCCAGTACTTC.

Regarding this clonotype: Because the CDR3 is missing its conserved closing phenylalanine or tryptophan, this is likely a read error. The genes are TRBV7-2 and TRBJ2-1; 8 bases are shared with TRBD2. This CDR3 is 16 amino acids long. Germline V lookup: CDR1 SGHTA, CDR2 FQGNSA. J gave up 4 bases and V 5 bases, and 10 bases lay outside the gene matches. The CDR3: CASSHRSSGTYNEQFS. DNA for the CDR3: TGTGCCAGCAGCCACCGGAGTAGCGGGACATACAATGAGCAGTTCTCC.

This clonotype was counted ten times or more. This sequence joins TRBV3-1 and TRBJ2-5, with D perhaps matching TRBD2 (6 bases). Trimming took 2 bases from V and 3 from J, leaving 10 bases between them. This CDR3 contains 14 residues. CDR1 is LGHDT and CDR2 is YNNKEL in the germline V gene (reference sequence). The CDR3 spells CASSQRDLKETQYF. The CDR3 region has the DNA TGTGCCAGCAGCCAACGGGACTTAAAAGAGACCCAGTACTTC.

The sample holds many counts of this clonotype. This chain links TRBV18 with TRBJ2-3; TRBD2 matches 7 bases. Germline CDR1 reads KGHSH; CDR2 reads LQKENI. Germline trimming cut 7 bases from V and 2 bases from J; bases unmatched to any gene: 3. This CDR3 spans 13 amino acids. The DNA for the CDR3 is TGTGCCAGCTTGGCGGGAGACACAGATACGCAGTATTTT. Translation: CASLAGDTDTQYF.

This clonotype occurred a few times. The V and J genes are TRBV7-2 and TRBJ1-2, with D possibly matching TRBD1 (5 bases). CDR3 length: 13 residues. Trimming took off 2 bases at V and 4 bases at J, with 8 bases between the two ends. Per germline, CDR1 SGHTA and CDR2 FQGNSA. This CDR3 is CASSLPGLYGYTF. CDR3 DNA sequence: TGTGCCAGCAGCTTACCGGGACTCTATGGCTACACCTTC.

This sequence joins TRBV7-2 and TRBJ2-1; the D gene is possibly TRBD2 (5 bases). The germline V gene has CDR1 SGHTA and CDR2 FQGNSA. Trimming stripped 0 bases from V and 8 bases from J, with 11 bases between. The CDR3 covers 14 residues. For the CDR3, the DNA is TGTGCCAGCAGCTTAGCGCGGGCTAAGGATGAGCAGTTCTTC. Its protein is CASSLARAKDEQFF.

This sequence joins TRBV19 and TRBJ1-5; D is undetermined. Trimming took off 7 bases at V and 3 bases at J, with 16 bases between the two ends. CDR3 size: 15 residues. Germline CDR1 is LNHDA and CDR2 is SQIVND (reference sequence). This chain's CDR3 is CASNLAKGPNQPQHF. CDR3 sequence (DNA): TGTGCCAGTAATTTGGCAAAAGGGCCCAATCAGCCCCAGCATTTT.

Only a few counts were recorded for this clonotype. The chain has TRBV7-9 and TRBJ1-1; 9 bases align to TRBD1. CDR1 is SEHNR and CDR2 is FQNEAQ in the germline V gene (reference sequence). After removal of 3 bases from V and 1 base from J, the junction contained 3 bases not matched to a gene. CDR3 size: 15 residues. CDR3: CASSLSGQGNTEAFF. In DNA, the CDR3 is TGTGCCAGCAGCTTGTCGGGACAGGGGAACACTGAAGCTTTCTTT.

This clonotype was counted ten times or more. The J gene is TRBJ1-1, the V gene TRBV13; tentatively, D is TRBD1 (5 bases). Germline loops: CDR1 PRHDT, CDR2 FYEKMQ (reference sequence). V was clipped by 8 bases and J by 1 base, with 11 bases between them. The CDR3 has 13 residues. In nucleotides, the CDR3 is TGTGCCAGCGGTACCCAGGGGAACACTGAAGCTTTCTTT. Residues: CASGTQGNTEAFF.

This clonotype was observed a few times. The J gene is TRBJ2-7, the V gene TRBV7-9; D is unresolved. V was clipped by 1 base and J by 3 bases, with 19 bases between them. The CDR3 has 17 amino acids. In germline, CDR1 is SEHNR, CDR2 FQNEAQ (reference sequence). CDR3 bases: TGTGCCAGCAGCTTAGAAAGTCGCTACAGAACAAACTACGAGCAGTACTTC. Amino acid sequence: CASSLESRYRTNYEQYF.

The DNA of the CDR3 is TGTGCCAGCAGCTTAGATATGCTTAGCAATCAGCCCCAGCATTTT. Protein product: CASSLDMLSNQPQHF. The rearrangement links TRBV7-8 to TRBJ1-5, with D hard to call. The CDR3 length is 15 residues. Germline-derived CDR1 and CDR2 are SGHVS and FQNEAQ. Trimming cost V 1 base and J 0 bases, with 7 bases left between them.

The V call is TRBV7-2, the J call TRBJ2-7; TRBD2 is a possible D gene (6 bases). Trimming shortened V by 5 bases and J by 3 bases, and 20 bases separated the two germline ends. The germline gives CDR1 SGHTA, CDR2 FQGNSA. The CDR3 contains 16 residues. In nucleotides, the CDR3 is TGTGCCAGCAGCCCGGGGCGGGAACCGGAGGGCTACGAGCAGTACTTC. Protein sequence: CASSPGREPEGYEQYF.

This chain connects TRBV2 to TRBJ2-4; the match to TRBD2 covers 14 bases. With V trimmed by 3 bases and J by 9 bases, 4 bases remained unmatched. Germline V lookup: CDR1 SNHLY, CDR2 FYNNEI. The length of the CDR3 is 15 residues. CDR3 region: CASSEGLAGVVIQYF. The CDR3 bases are TGTGCCAGCAGTGAGGGACTAGCGGGGGTAGTCATTCAGTACTTC.

This clonotype has a count of ten or more. This chain joins TRBV3-1 and TRBJ1-1; TRBD1 might be the D (5 bases). This CDR3 is built from 13 residues. Germline values: CDR1 LGHDT, CDR2 YNNKEL (reference sequence). V was trimmed by 8 bases and J by 4 bases, leaving 14 bases between them. In nucleotides, the CDR3 is TGTGCCAGCCGCTCGGGGCCGGGCACTGAAGCTTTCTTT. It yields the protein CASRSGPGTEAFF.